A selection of T cell receptor beta chains follows, all from one sample in a study of CD8 T cells in ankylosing spondylitis. In TCRdb, the 5' RACE reads were re-called with MiXCR into one record per CDR3 protein. The repertoire holds more than 650,000 distinct CDR3 sequences, with roughly 10% as singletons. Material: blood, either unsorted or a sorted T cell fraction (not recorded which). The source is a male donor with ankylosing spondylitis. Each CDR3 is given with its conserved first and last residue. A D gene is named only where the DNA matches it firmly. For some rows the clone size is stated as once, few or many, or as a class when expanded; others skip it.

>TRBJ1-3|TRBV7-9|15|TRBD1|-
CASSRTGDSGNTIYF
TGTGCCAGCAGTCGGACAGGGGACTCTGGAAACACCATATATTTT
>TRBJ2-5|TRBV9|13|-|few
CASSYQGWETQYF
TGTGCCAGCAGCTACCAGGGGTGGGAGACCCAGTACTTC
>TRBJ1-2|TRBV20-1|13|-|few
CSAPSGTDYGYTF
TGCAGTGCCCCAAGCGGGACTGACTATGGCTACACCTTC
>TRBJ2-7|TRBV5-1|14|-|-
CASSLALPPYEQYF
TGCGCCAGCAGCTTGGCATTGCCCCCCTACGAGCAGTACTTC
>TRBJ2-6|TRBV12-3/TRBV12-4|15|-|-
CASSLNGPGANVLTF
TGTGCCAGCAGTTTAAACGGGCCAGGGGCCAACGTCCTGACTTTC
>TRBJ2-1|TRBV20-1|11|-|many
CSASEGYEQFF
TGCAGTGCTAGCGAGGGATATGAGCAGTTCTTC
>TRBJ2-7|TRBV4-3|16|-|few
CASSPSPALSSYEQYF
TGCGCCAGCAGCCCATCGCCAGCCTTGAGCTCCTACGAGCAGTACTTC
>TRBJ1-2|TRBV4-3|16|-|many
CASSQGARQTNYGYTF
TGCGCCAGCAGCCAAGGGGCTAGACAGACTAACTATGGCTACACCTTC
>TRBJ1-4|TRBV20-1|16|-|few
CSARPFRGSYNEKLFF
TGCAGTGCTAGACCCTTCCGGGGCAGTTATAATGAAAAACTGTTTTTT
>TRBJ2-2|TRBV7-2|15|-|many
CASSLTGMNTGELFF
TGTGCCAGCTCTCTTACAGGGATGAACACCGGGGAGCTGTTTTTT
>TRBJ2-3|TRBV7-6|15|TRBD2|few
CASSLMAGEGDTQYF
TGTGCCAGCAGCTTAATGGCGGGAGAAGGGGATACGCAGTATTTT
>TRBJ1-6|TRBV7-3|16|-|-
CASSLTPAGPNSPLHF
TGTGCCAGCAGCTTAACCCCAGCGGGGCCCAATTCACCCCTCCACTTT
>TRBJ1-6|TRBV6-1|13|TRBD1|-
CASRSTGTAPLHF
TGTGCCAGTCGATCGACAGGGACGGCACCCCTCCACTTT
>TRBJ2-7|TRBV30|14|-|-
CAWSSRPSTYEQYF
TGTGCCTGGAGTAGCCGTCCCTCGACCTACGAGCAGTACTTC
>TRBJ2-3|TRBV10-3|14|-|many
CATGLTAAGDTQYF
TGTGCCACAGGATTGACGGCCGCTGGAGATACGCAGTATTTT
>TRBJ1-1|TRBV10-3|13|-|few
CAISGSVYTEAFF
TGTGCCATCAGTGGGTCAGTTTACACTGAAGCTTTCTTT
>TRBJ1-2|TRBV20-1|12|-|-
CSARKANYGYTF
TGCAGTGCTAGAAAAGCCAACTATGGCTACACCTTC
>TRBJ1-2|TRBV6-2/TRBV6-3|11|-|-
CASSSDTGYTF
TGTGCCAGCAGTTCCGACACGGGCTACACCTTC
>TRBJ2-5|TRBV2|14|-|few
CASSEVLGARTQYF
TGTGCCAGCAGTGAAGTACTAGGCGCTCGGACCCAGTACTTC
>TRBJ2-5|TRBV6-5|14|-|few
CASSYSQGQETQYF
TGTGCCAGCAGTTACTCTCAGGGGCAAGAGACCCAGTACTTC
>TRBJ2-1|TRBV2|17|TRBD2|few
CASSEGAGGSSYNEQFF
TGTGCCAGCAGTGAAGGGGCGGGAGGTAGTTCCTACAATGAGCAGTTCTTC
>TRBJ2-3|TRBV20-1|14|TRBD2|many
CSGGLAGSTDTQYF
TGCAGTGGAGGACTAGCGGGGAGCACAGATACGCAGTATTTT
>TRBJ1-5|TRBV6-1|16|-|few
CASSGPAGDGNQPQHF
TGTGCCAGCAGTGGCCCCGCCGGGGACGGCAATCAGCCCCAGCATTTT
>TRBJ2-2|TRBV15|18|TRBD2|-
CATSRPLGLAGVPGELFF
TGTGCCACCAGCAGGCCCCTCGGACTAGCGGGAGTGCCCGGGGAGCTGTTTTTT
>TRBJ1-5|TRBV20-1|13|TRBD1|-
CSARDRGGQPQHF
TGCAGTGCTAGGGACAGGGGAGGTCAGCCCCAGCATTTT
>TRBJ1-2|TRBV7-2|13|-|-
CASSLQGYDGYTF
TGTGCCAGCAGCTTGCAGGGCTACGATGGCTACACCTTC
>TRBJ2-1|TRBV7-8|15|-|few
CASSLGPLAYNEQFF
TGTGCCAGCAGCTTAGGCCCTCTAGCCTACAATGAGCAGTTCTTC
>TRBJ1-1|TRBV7-8|15|-|few
CASSPPKGRNTEAFF
TGTGCCAGCAGCCCCCCGAAGGGTAGGAACACTGAAGCTTTCTTT
>TRBJ2-5|TRBV18|17|TRBD1|-
CASSPQRQGSSQETQYF
TGTGCCAGCTCACCACAGAGACAGGGGTCGTCCCAAGAGACCCAGTACTTC
>TRBJ2-1|TRBV12-3/TRBV12-4|15|-|-
CASSLKGVRYNEQFF
TGTGCCAGCAGTTTAAAAGGGGTGCGGTACAATGAGCAGTTCTTC
>TRBJ2-7|TRBV20-1|16|-|-
CSARAWGGRPPRWQYF
TGCAGTGCTAGAGCCTGGGGGGGCCGGCCTCCTAGGTGGCAGTACTTC
>TRBJ2-3|TRBV6-6|13|TRBD2|few
CAIRGGVTDTQYF
TGTGCCATCCGGGGAGGGGTGACAGATACGCAGTATTTT
>TRBJ2-7|TRBV12-3/TRBV12-4|11|-|many
CASSHTREQYF
TGTGCCAGCAGCCATACTCGCGAGCAGTACTTC
>TRBJ2-5|TRBV5-6|14|-|few
CASSFEGREETQYF
TGTGCCAGCAGCTTTGAGGGACGGGAAGAGACCCAGTACTTC
>TRBJ2-7|TRBV15|14|TRBD1|few
CATSARDSSYEQYF
TGTGCCACCAGCGCCCGGGACAGCTCCTACGAGCAGTACTTC
>TRBJ2-3|TRBV5-6|14|-|-
CASSSTANTDTQYF
TGTGCCAGCAGCTCGACAGCTAACACAGATACGCAGTATTTT
>TRBJ1-1|TRBV27|17|-|-
CASSRMFGGWVRTEAFF
TGTGCCAGCAGTAGGATGTTCGGGGGCTGGGTACGCACTGAAGCTTTCTTT
>TRBJ1-1|TRBV15|15|-|few
CATSRGARVNTEAFF
TGTGCCACCAGCAGAGGGGCCAGAGTGAACACTGAAGCTTTCTTT
>TRBJ1-1|TRBV3-1|13|-|-
CASSQRVDTEAFF
TGTGCCAGCAGCCAAAGGGTGGACACTGAAGCTTTCTTT
>TRBJ2-1|TRBV28|14|TRBD1|many
CASRDRGLWNEQFF
TGTGCCAGCAGGGACAGGGGGCTATGGAATGAGCAGTTCTTC
>TRBJ2-3|TRBV2|13|-|few
CASSGDRWDTQYF
TGTGCCAGCAGTGGAGACAGGTGGGATACGCAGTATTTT
>TRBJ1-2|TRBV7-2|15|-|many
CASSTTGMRGYGYTF
TGTGCCAGCAGCACCACAGGGATGCGAGGCTATGGCTACACCTTC
>TRBJ2-1|TRBV7-2|16|-|-
CASSLFGRPSANEQFF
TGTGCCAGCAGCTTATTTGGTCGACCCAGCGCCAATGAGCAGTTCTTC
>TRBJ2-7|TRBV18|13|-|-
CASSLEQLSEQYF
TGTGCCAGCTCACTCGAACAGCTATCCGAGCAGTACTTC